A selection of T cell receptor beta chains follows, all from one sample in a study of OX40 agonist ivuxolimab in advanced cancers. The assay was immunoSEQ multiplex PCR, and TCRdb's table has in-frame clones only and misses some. Here the sample spans around 56,000 clones, about 80% being singletons. The sample was CD4+ or CD8+ T cells sorted from blood, taken in a trial of the OX40 agonist ivuxolimab. These receptors all come from an adult with an advanced solid tumor such as melanoma, head and neck, liver or kidney cancer. Both conserved end residues are part of each CDR3. D genes are given only for firm matches. Size values are once, few and many counts, or a class for expanded clones, and some rows have none.

j_call: TRBJ2-2; d_call: .; v_call: TRBV7-8; clone_size: .; cdr3_nt: TGTGCCAGCAGCTTAAACTGGGCAGCCACCGGGGAGCTGTTTTTT; cdr3_aa: CASSLNWAATGELFF
j_call: TRBJ2-7; d_call: .; v_call: TRBV10-3; clone_size: .; cdr3_nt: TGTGCCATCAGTGATCTACCAGGGGACGAGCAGTACTTC; cdr3_aa: CAISDLPGDEQYF
j_call: TRBJ2-7; d_call: .; v_call: TRBV6-1; clone_size: once; cdr3_nt: TGTGCCAGCACACGCTTGAGGGCAGGGGGAGGCGAGCAGTACTTC; cdr3_aa: CASTRLRAGGGEQYF
j_call: TRBJ2-7; d_call: TRBD2; v_call: TRBV27; clone_size: .; cdr3_nt: TGTGCCAGCAGTTTAACCAGGGCTAGCGGGAGTCCCTACGAGCAGTACTTC; cdr3_aa: CASSLTRASGSPYEQYF
j_call: TRBJ1-5; d_call: TRBD1; v_call: TRBV5-5; clone_size: once; cdr3_nt: TGTGCCAGCAGCTTTGCGACAGGGCTGCGTCAGCCCCAGCATTTT; cdr3_aa: CASSFATGLRQPQHF
j_call: TRBJ1-4; d_call: TRBD1; v_call: TRBV14; clone_size: .; cdr3_nt: TGTGCCAGCAGCCAAGATCAGACAGGGGGCAGAGAAAAACTGTTTTTT; cdr3_aa: CASSQDQTGGREKLFF
j_call: TRBJ1-2; d_call: .; v_call: TRBV28; clone_size: .; cdr3_nt: TGTGCCCTCGGACGGGGGGACGGGGGCTACACCTTC; cdr3_aa: CALGRGDGGYTF
j_call: TRBJ2-2; d_call: .; v_call: TRBV6-5; clone_size: .; cdr3_nt: TGTGCCAGCAGCCCCCTGGGGGCGAACACCGGGGAGCTGTTTTTT; cdr3_aa: CASSPLGANTGELFF
j_call: TRBJ2-1; d_call: .; v_call: TRBV29-1; clone_size: .; cdr3_nt: TGCAGCGTTGATGCGGTCAATGAGCAGTTCTTC; cdr3_aa: CSVDAVNEQFF
j_call: TRBJ1-3; d_call: .; v_call: TRBV28; clone_size: .; cdr3_nt: TGTGCCAGCAGTTTAAGGGGGGTCCCTGGAAACACCATATATTTT; cdr3_aa: CASSLRGVPGNTIYF
j_call: TRBJ1-2; d_call: .; v_call: TRBV28; clone_size: .; cdr3_nt: TGTGCCAGCAGTTTAAGTCGTCCTGGCTACACCTTC; cdr3_aa: CASSLSRPGYTF
j_call: TRBJ2-1; d_call: TRBD1; v_call: TRBV6-5; clone_size: .; cdr3_nt: TGTGCCAGCAGTAACAGGGGGAATGAGCAGTTCTTC; cdr3_aa: CASSNRGNEQFF
j_call: TRBJ2-7; d_call: TRBD2; v_call: TRBV6-6; clone_size: .; cdr3_nt: TGTGCCAGCAGAACTAGCGGGAGCTCCTACGAGCAGTACTTC; cdr3_aa: CASRTSGSSYEQYF
j_call: TRBJ2-7; d_call: TRBD1; v_call: TRBV7-2; clone_size: once; cdr3_nt: TGTGCCAGCAGCGTTACCGGGACAGGGCTGTACGAGCAGTACTTC; cdr3_aa: CASSVTGTGLYEQYF
j_call: TRBJ2-7; d_call: .; v_call: TRBV6-5; clone_size: .; cdr3_nt: TGTGCCAGCGGATCAGCGGACAGAGCCTACGAGCAGTACTTC; cdr3_aa: CASGSADRAYEQYF
j_call: TRBJ2-3; d_call: .; v_call: TRBV6-5; clone_size: once; cdr3_nt: TGTGCCAGCGGCCGCGGAAATCGGGATACGCAGTATTTT; cdr3_aa: CASGRGNRDTQYF
j_call: TRBJ2-3; d_call: TRBD2; v_call: TRBV7-9; clone_size: .; cdr3_nt: TGTGCCAGCAGCTTAGCTAGCGGGAGTGCAGATACGCAGTATTTT; cdr3_aa: CASSLASGSADTQYF
j_call: TRBJ2-7; d_call: .; v_call: TRBV30; clone_size: .; cdr3_nt: TGTGCCTACCGAGACAGCTCCTACGAGCAGTACTTC; cdr3_aa: CAYRDSSYEQYF
j_call: TRBJ1-2; d_call: .; v_call: TRBV29-1; clone_size: .; cdr3_nt: TGCAGCGTTGATGAGGGAAGGGGCTACACCTTC; cdr3_aa: CSVDEGRGYTF
j_call: TRBJ1-5; d_call: .; v_call: TRBV4-1; clone_size: few; cdr3_nt: TGCGCCAGCAGCCAAGCGGGCAGCCCTGACGAGCCCCAGCATTTT; cdr3_aa: CASSQAGSPDEPQHF
j_call: TRBJ1-1; d_call: TRBD1; v_call: TRBV7-2; clone_size: .; cdr3_nt: TGTGCCAGCAGCCGACAGGGAGGCACTGAAGCTTTCTTT; cdr3_aa: CASSRQGGTEAFF
j_call: TRBJ1-2; d_call: .; v_call: TRBV5-1; clone_size: .; cdr3_nt: TGCGCCAGCAGCTTGACCGCAGGGAACTACACCTTC; cdr3_aa: CASSLTAGNYTF
j_call: TRBJ1-5; d_call: .; v_call: TRBV5-8; clone_size: few; cdr3_nt: TGTGCCAGCAGCCATGGCAATTCAGGGCGTCGGCCCCAGCATTTT; cdr3_aa: CASSHGNSGRRPQHF